This TCR beta chain was observed in a study of cytomegalovirus exposure and HLA in healthy donors. Primers for the PCR totalled 60 Vbeta and 13 Jbeta. The data were produced by immunoSEQ multiplex PCR, yet TCRdb's version contains in-frame clones alone and is incomplete. The data contain about 82,000 clones, about a tenth of them singletons. There are a few counts of this clone. CDR1 and CDR2 (germline): SEHNR, FQNEAQ (reference sequence). The CDR3 extends over 16 amino acids. Trimming at V came to 5 bases and at J to 8 bases, leaving 12 bases not matched to a gene. The TCR sequence derives from a man in his 60s in good health and CMV-seropositive. Sequenced sample: PBMCs. The genes are TRBV7-9 and TRBJ1-4; 9 bases fit TRBD1. CDR3 sequence reads: CASSVRGDREEEKLFF. DNA of the CDR3: TGTGCCAGCAGCGTAAGAGGGGACAGGGAAGAGGAAAAACTGTTTTTT.